This TCR beta chain was documented in a study of T cells after yellow fever vaccination. TCRdb called the 5' RACE reads again in MiXCR, with one record for every CDR3 protein. The table has some 340,000 distinct CDR3 sequences, about 10% seen once; the top ten hold about 3.5%. Germline CDR1 is DFQATT and CDR2 is SNEGSKA (reference sequence). Trimming stripped 6 bases from V and 6 bases from J, with 18 bases between. The CDR3 length is 15 residues. This chain connects TRBV20-1 to TRBJ1-6; D may be TRBD1 (5 bases). This sequence was found in a man in his late teens or twenties who received the YFV17D yellow fever vaccine. The sample here was CD4+ T cells sorted from PBMCs, taken 45 days after the yellow fever booster vaccination. CDR3 bases: TGCAGTGCCCGGGACCCCCGGAGGGGTAATTCACCCCTCCACTTT. It translates to CSARDPRRGNSPLHF.